The rows below give T cell receptor beta chains drawn from one sample of a study of glioma-infiltrating T cells after dendritic cell vaccination. Assay: immunoSEQ multiplex PCR; the TCRdb copy retains only in-frame clones and omits some. The sample consists of 85,000 to 110,000 clones, roughly 80% of them appearing once. Material: blood, obtained before dendritic cell vaccination. These receptors originate from a human donor with glioblastoma. Each CDR3 is given with its conserved first and last residue. D genes are given only for firm matches. Clone size is shown for a subset of rows, as once, few, many or a class of expanded clone.

clone size,V gene,D gene,CDR3 protein
NA,TRBV4-2,TRBD1,CASSQERTGDAEAFF
NA,TRBV27,TRBD2,CASSRGTSVSDEQYF
NA,TRBV4-3,TRBD2,CASSQDLAEDTQYF
NA,TRBV11-3,NA,CASSLYGETNYGYTF
NA,TRBV4-1,TRBD1,CASSQGTGYEQYF
NA,TRBV5-1,NA,CASSITGSIGNTIYF
NA,TRBV5-1,NA,CASSFQGQIYTF
NA,TRBV5-1,NA,CASSLGPGGNEQFF
NA,TRBV5-8,NA,CASSPTAGQQETQYF
NA,TRBV7-2,NA,CASSPSRLSSYEQYF
NA,TRBV7-6,NA,CASSPYSSTDTQYF
NA,TRBV2,TRBD2,CASSGTSGEQFF
NA,TRBV6-1,TRBD2,CASSEFGVAGTQYF
NA,TRBV10-3,TRBD1,CAISESQGAGSYNSPLHF
NA,TRBV2,TRBD1,CASGTEQETQYF
few,TRBV6-5,NA,CASSYSTDSYNEQFF
NA,TRBV9,NA,CASSAINTGELFF
NA,TRBV14,TRBD2,CASSHKGAGALFTGIAQETQYF
NA,TRBV19,TRBD1,CASSNQGVQPQHF
NA,TRBV4-3,NA,CASSLLRGQPQHF
NA,TRBV15,TRBD1,CATSVHRGGYTF
NA,TRBV6-6,TRBD1,CASSPGGLETQYF
once,TRBV6-1,NA,CASSDGRGHQETQYF
NA,TRBV4-1,NA,CASSQDLGQNQPQHF
NA,TRBV11-3,NA,CASSLDRSYEQYF
NA,TRBV19,NA,CASASQGATNEKLFF
NA,TRBV19,TRBD1,CASSDPPGQGGSPLHF
NA,TRBV19,TRBD1,CASSDRVAGAQYF
NA,TRBV19,NA,CASKRGQLNTEAFF